The next 5 T cell receptor beta chains were all read from a single sample in a study of blood T cells in healthy people across ages. For the second PCR, which ran for about 6 to 11 cycles, a sample-barcoded 5' primer and a J-beta primer mix were used. One entry per CDR3 protein, called by TCRdb with MiXCR from the 5' RACE reads. The sample lists some 1.5 million distinct CDR3 sequences; approximately 28% were seen once. The sequenced sample was blood. The receptor set was obtained from a woman in her twenties or thirties in good health.

The rearrangement joins TRBV7-2 to TRBJ2-1; 11 bases match TRBD2. The V gene's germline CDR1 is SGHTA and CDR2 FQGNSA. J was trimmed by 7 bases and V by 5 bases; bases with no gene match: 10. The CDR3 has 16 residues. The CDR3 region is CASSQWTGTSGNEQFF. As DNA, the CDR3 is TGTGCCAGCAGCCAATGGACCGGGACTAGCGGAAATGAGCAGTTCTTC.

The chain joins TRBV13 to TRBJ2-1, with 13 nucleotides matching TRBD2. CDR1 is PRHDT and CDR2 is FYEKMQ in the germline V gene (reference sequence). The CDR3 length is 17 residues. V lost 5 bases, J lost 0 bases, and 4 bases stayed unmatched. CDR3 in DNA: TGTGCCAGCAGCCCGAGGACTAGCGGGGGCTCCTACAATGAGCAGTTCTTC. Amino acids: CASSPRTSGGSYNEQFF.

This clonotype was detected ten times or more. J is TRBJ1-2 and V is TRBV7-2, with a weak D call TRBD1 (6 bases). The length of the CDR3 is 13 residues. Germline lookup yields CDR1 SGHTA and CDR2 FQGNSA. The V end was cut by 1 base, the J end by 6 bases, with 9 bases between. CDR3 loop: CASSLGGGNGYTF. CDR3 nucleotide sequence: TGTGCCAGCAGCTTAGGAGGGGGTAATGGCTACACCTTC.

The chain has TRBV5-1 and TRBJ1-1; no definite D call. V gave up 4 bases and J gave up 4 bases, with 17 bases separating them. The CDR3 covers 15 residues. Germline V gene lookup returns CDR1 SGHRS and CDR2 YFSETQ. The DNA for the CDR3 is TGCGCCAGCAGCCGATCTCCTGGGAGGAGCACTGAAGCTTTCTTT. It encodes CASSRSPGRSTEAFF.

The gene calls are TRBV6-6 and TRBJ1-1, with D hard to call. Germline V gene lookup returns CDR1 MNHNY and CDR2 SVGAGI (reference sequence). Deletions cut 7 bases from V and 1 base from J, with 16 bases between. The CDR3 has 15 amino acids. CDR3 nucleotides: TGTGCCAGCATCAGCCGCCTCGAGGGGAACACTGAAGCTTTCTTT. It encodes CASISRLEGNTEAFF.